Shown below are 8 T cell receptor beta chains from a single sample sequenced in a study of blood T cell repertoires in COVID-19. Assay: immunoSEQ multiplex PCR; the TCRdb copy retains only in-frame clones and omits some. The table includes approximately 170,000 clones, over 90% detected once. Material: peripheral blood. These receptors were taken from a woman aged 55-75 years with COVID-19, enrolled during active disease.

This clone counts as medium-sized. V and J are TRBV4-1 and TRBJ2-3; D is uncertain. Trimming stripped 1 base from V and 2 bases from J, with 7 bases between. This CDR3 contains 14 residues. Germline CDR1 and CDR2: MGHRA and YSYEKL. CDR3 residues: CASSQGHLTDTQYF. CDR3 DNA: TGCGCCAGCAGCCAAGGGCACCTCACAGATACGCAGTATTTT.

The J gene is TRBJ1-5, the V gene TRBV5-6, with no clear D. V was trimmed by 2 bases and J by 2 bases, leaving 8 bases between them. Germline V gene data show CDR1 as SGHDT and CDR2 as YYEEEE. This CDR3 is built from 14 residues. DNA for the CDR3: TGTGCCAGCAGCTTTGGGAGGGGCAATCAGCCCCAGCATTTT. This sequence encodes CASSFGRGNQPQHF.

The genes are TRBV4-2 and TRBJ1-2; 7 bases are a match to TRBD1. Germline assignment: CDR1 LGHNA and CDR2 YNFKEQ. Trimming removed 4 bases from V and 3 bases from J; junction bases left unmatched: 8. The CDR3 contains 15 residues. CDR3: CASSPGRQGHYGYTF. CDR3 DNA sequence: TGTGCCAGCAGCCCAGGGAGACAGGGCCACTATGGCTACACCTTC.

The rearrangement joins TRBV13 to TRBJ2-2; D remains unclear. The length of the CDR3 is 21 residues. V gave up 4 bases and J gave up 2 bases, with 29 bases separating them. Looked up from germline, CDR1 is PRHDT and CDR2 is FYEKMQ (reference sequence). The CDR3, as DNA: TGTGCCAGCAGCTCCCTCCTACCTCCGGGTCCCGCCTCAGTTAACACCGGGGAGCTGTTTTTT. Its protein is CASSSLLPPGPASVNTGELFF.

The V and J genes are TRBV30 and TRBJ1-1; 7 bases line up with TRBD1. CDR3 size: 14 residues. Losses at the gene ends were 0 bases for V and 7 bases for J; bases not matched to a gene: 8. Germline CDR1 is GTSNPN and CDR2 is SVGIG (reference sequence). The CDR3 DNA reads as TGTGCCTGGAGTGTAAAGGGGGCTACAGATGAAGCTTTCTTT. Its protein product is CAWSVKGATDEAFF.

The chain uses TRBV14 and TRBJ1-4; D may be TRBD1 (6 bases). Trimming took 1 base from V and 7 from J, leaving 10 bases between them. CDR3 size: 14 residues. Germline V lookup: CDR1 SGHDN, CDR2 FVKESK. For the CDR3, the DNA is TGTGCCAGCAGCCAAGGGGGACAACTTGAAAAACTGTTTTTT. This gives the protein CASSQGGQLEKLFF.

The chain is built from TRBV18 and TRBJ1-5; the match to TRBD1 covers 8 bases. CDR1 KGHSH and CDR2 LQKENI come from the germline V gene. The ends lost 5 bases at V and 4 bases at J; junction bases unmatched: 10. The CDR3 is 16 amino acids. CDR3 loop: CASSSPTGVGNQPQHF. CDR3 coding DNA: TGTGCCAGCTCATCTCCGACAGGGGTGGGGAATCAGCCCCAGCATTTT.

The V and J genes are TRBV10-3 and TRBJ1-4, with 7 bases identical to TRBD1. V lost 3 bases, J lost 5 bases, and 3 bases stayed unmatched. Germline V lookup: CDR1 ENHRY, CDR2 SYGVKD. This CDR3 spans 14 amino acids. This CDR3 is CAISDGRGNEKLFF. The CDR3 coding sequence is TGTGCCATCAGTGATGGCAGGGGGAATGAAAAACTGTTTTTT.